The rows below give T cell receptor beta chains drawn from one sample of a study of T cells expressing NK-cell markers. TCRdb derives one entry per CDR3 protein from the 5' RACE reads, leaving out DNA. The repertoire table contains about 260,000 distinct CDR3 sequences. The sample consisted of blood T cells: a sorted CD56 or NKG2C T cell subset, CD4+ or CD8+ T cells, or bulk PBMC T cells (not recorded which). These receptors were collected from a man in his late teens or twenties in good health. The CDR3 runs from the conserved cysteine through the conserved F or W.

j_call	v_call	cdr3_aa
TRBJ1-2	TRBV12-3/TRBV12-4	CASSSTGTGYGYTF
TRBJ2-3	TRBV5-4	CASSTPPDTQYF
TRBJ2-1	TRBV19	CASSIRTNRVSYNEQFF
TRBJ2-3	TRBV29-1	CSAYRGNTDTQYF
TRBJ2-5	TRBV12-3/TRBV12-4	CASTNAGHQETQYF
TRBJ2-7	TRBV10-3	CAISGASGMEQYF
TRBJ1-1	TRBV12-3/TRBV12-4	CASSIGTVATEAFF
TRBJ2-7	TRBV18	CASSAGTGGEQYF
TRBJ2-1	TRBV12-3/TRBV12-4	CASSFSASSNEQFF
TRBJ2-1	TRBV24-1	CATSDLRERFF
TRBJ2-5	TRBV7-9	CATPNSGNTQETQYF
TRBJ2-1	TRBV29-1	CSVEERDLLSYNEQFF
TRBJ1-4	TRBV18	CASSPLSGSNEKLFF
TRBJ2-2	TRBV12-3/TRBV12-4	CASRRGQGRTGELFF
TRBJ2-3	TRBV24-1	CATSDLPPSGRLGTDTQYF
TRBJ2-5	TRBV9	CASSVDLRGFQETQYF
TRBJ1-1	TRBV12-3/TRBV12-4	CASSFAVGGLTEAFF
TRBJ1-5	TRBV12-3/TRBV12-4	CASRPTGNNQPQHF
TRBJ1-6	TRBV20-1	CSASPTGVAPLHF
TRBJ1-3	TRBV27	CASSKGHSSPGNTIYF
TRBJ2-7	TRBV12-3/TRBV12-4	CASSSRVLGDEQYF
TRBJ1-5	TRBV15	CATSLTRNQPQHF
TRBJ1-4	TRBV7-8	CASTTGGKEKLFF
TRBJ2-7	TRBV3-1	CASSQVDGTYEQYF
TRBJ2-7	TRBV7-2	CASSSRGTGKYEQYF
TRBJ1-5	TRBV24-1	CATSDAKGGENQPQHF
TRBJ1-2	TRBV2	CASSTRGEGNYGYTF
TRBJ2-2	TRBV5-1	CASGYRDTGELFF
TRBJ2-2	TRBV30	CAGTRGRNTGELFF
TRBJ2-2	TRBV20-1	CSARSGGGNTGELFF
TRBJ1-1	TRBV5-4	CASSLATGTEAFF
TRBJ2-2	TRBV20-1	CSARDRYGTSENTGELFF
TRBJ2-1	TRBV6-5	CASSYTKRTGLSYNEQFF
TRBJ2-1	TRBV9	CASSAQGGAGASYNEQFF
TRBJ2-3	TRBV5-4	CASSLAGRTDTQYF
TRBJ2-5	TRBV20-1	CSAPRLSGTRETQYF
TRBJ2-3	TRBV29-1	CSARRVGDTQYF
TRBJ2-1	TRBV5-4	CASSLGLAGPGNEQFF
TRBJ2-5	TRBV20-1	CSARDPSRETQYF
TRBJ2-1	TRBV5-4	CASSSYLAGGPDEQFF
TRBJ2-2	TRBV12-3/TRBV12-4	CASSYTSGANTGELFF
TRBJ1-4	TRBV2	CASTPAPGFETNEKLFF
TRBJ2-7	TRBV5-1	CASEKGQGGYEQYF
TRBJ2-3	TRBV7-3	CASSVRTDTQYF
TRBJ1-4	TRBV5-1	CASSFRGTNEKLFF
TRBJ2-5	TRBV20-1	CSARDSSGSDGGRQETQYF
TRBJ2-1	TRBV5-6	CASSLTGTSGRATLFF
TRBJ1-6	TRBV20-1	CSATSRQGLNSPLHF
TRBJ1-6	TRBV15	CATSGTGTRNSPLHF
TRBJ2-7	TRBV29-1	CSVRATGHEQYF
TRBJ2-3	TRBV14	CASSQTTSADTQYF